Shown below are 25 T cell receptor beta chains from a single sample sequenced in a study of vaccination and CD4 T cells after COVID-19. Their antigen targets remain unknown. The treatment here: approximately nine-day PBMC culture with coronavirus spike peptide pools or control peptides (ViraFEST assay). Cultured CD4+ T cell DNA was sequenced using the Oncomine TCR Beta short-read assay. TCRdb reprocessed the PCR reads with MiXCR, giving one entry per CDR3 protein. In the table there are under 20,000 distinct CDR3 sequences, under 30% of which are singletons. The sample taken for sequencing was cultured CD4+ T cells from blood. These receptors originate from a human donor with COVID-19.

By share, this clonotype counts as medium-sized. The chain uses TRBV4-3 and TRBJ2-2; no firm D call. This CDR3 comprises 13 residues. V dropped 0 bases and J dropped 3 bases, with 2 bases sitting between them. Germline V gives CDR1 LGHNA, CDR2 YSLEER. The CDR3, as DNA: TGCGCCAGCAGCCAAGAAGACACCGGGGAGCTGTTTTTT. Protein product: CASSQEDTGELFF.

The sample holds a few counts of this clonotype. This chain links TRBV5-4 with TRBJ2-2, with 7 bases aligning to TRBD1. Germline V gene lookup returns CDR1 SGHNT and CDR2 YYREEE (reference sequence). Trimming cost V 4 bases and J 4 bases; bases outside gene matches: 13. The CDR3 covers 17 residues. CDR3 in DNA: TGTGCCAGCAGCCTTCTATCAGAGGGGGCGAGCACCGGGGAGCTGTTTTTT. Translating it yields CASSLLSEGASTGELFF.

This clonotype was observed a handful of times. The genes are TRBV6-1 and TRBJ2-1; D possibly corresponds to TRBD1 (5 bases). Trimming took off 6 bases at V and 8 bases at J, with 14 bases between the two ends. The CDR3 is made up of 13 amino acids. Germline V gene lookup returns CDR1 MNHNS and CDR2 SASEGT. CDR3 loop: CASSPSRVHEQFF. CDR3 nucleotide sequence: TGTGCCAGCAGCCCGAGCAGGGTACATGAGCAGTTCTTC.

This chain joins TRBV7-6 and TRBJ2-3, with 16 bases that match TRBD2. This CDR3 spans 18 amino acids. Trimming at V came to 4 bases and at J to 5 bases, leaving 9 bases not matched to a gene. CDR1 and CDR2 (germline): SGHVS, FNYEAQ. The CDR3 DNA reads TGTGCCAGCAGCTCAACCGGGACTAGCGGGGGGGCGGGAGATACGCAGTATTTT. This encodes CASSSTGTSGGAGDTQYF. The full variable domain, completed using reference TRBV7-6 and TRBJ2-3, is GAGVSQSPRYKVTKRGQDVALRCDPISGHVSLYWYRQALGQGPEFLTYFNYEAQQDKSGLPNDRFSAERPEGSISTLTIQRTEQRDSAMYRCASSSTGTSGGAGDTQYFGPGTRLTVL.

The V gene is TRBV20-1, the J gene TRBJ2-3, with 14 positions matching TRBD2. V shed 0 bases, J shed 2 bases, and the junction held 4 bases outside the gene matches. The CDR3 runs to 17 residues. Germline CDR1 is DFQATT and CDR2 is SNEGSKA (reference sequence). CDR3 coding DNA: TGCAGTGCTAGAGATAGGACTAGCGGGGGGCACACAGATACGCAGTATTTT. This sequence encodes CSARDRTSGGHTDTQYF.

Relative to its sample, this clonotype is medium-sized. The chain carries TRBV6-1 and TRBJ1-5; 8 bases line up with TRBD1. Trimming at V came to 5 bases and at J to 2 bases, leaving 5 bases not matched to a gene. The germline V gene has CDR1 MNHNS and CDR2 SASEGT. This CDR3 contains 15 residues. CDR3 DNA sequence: TGTGCCAGCAGTACGGACAGGGCCGGCAATCAGCCCCAGCATTTT. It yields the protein CASSTDRAGNQPQHF.

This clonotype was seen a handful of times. CDR3 sequence reads: CASSLSGEVGYTF. The CDR3 region has the DNA TGTGCCAGCAGTTTATCCGGGGAAGTTGGCTACACCTTC. The rearrangement joins TRBV12-3 or TRBV12-4 to TRBJ1-2; D unresolved. This CDR3 is 13 amino acids long. Trimming removed 2 bases at V and 7 bases at J, with 11 bases between.

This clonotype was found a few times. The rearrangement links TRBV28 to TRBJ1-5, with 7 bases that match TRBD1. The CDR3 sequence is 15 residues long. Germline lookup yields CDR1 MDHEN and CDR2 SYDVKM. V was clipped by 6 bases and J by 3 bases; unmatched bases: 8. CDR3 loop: CASRTGTDNNQPQHF. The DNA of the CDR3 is TGTGCCAGCAGGACCGGGACAGACAACAATCAGCCCCAGCATTTT.

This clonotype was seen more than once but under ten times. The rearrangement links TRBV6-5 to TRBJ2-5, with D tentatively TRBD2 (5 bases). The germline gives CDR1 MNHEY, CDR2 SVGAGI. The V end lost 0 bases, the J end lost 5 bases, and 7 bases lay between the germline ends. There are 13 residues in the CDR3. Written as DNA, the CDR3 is TGTGCCAGCAGTTACTCTACTAGTGAGACCCAGTACTTC. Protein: CASSYSTSETQYF.

The CDR3: CASDPGGASTYEQYF. The CDR3 DNA sequence: TGTGCCAGCGACCCAGGGGGCGCGAGTACCTACGAGCAGTACTTC. This chain joins TRBV6-1 and TRBJ2-7, with TRBD1 identical over 8 bases. This CDR3 is 15 amino acids long. V gave up 8 bases and J gave up 2 bases; unmatched junction bases: 11. CDR1 MNHNS and CDR2 SASEGT come from the germline V gene.

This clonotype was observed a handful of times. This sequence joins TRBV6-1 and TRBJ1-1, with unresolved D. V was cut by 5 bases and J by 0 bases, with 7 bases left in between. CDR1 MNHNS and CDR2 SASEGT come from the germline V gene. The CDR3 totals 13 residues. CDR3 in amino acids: CASSQRLNTEAFF. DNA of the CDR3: TGTGCCAGCAGTCAAAGACTGAACACTGAAGCTTTCTTT.

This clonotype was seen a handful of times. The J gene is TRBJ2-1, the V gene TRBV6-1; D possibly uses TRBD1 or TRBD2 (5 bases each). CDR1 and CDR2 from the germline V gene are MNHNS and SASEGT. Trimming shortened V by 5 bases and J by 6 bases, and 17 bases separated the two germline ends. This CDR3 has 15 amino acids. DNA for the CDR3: TGTGCCAGCAGTACCGGTGGGGGTCGGCCCAATGAGCAGTTCTTC. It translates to CASSTGGGRPNEQFF.

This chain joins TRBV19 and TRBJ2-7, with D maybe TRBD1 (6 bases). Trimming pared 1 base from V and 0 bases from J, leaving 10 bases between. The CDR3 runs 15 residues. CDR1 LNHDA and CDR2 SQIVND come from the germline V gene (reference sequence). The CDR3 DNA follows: TGTGCCAGTAGTATAGGACAGGCCAGCTCCTACGAGCAGTACTTC. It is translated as CASSIGQASSYEQYF.

This CDR3 is CSADTSGGSDTQYF. In DNA, the CDR3 is TGCAGTGCTGACACTAGCGGGGGCTCAGATACGCAGTATTTT. The chain joins TRBV20-1 to TRBJ2-3, with 11 bases matching TRBD2. CDR3 length equals 14 residues. Trimming at V came to 5 bases and at J to 4 bases, leaving 5 bases not matched to a gene. Germline CDR1 reads DFQATT; CDR2 reads SNEGSKA (reference sequence).

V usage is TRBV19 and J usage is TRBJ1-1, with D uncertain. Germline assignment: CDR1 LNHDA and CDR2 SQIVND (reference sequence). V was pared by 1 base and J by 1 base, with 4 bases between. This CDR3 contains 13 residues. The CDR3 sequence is CASSIGANTEAFF. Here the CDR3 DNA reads TGTGCCAGTAGTATAGGTGCGAACACTGAAGCTTTCTTT.

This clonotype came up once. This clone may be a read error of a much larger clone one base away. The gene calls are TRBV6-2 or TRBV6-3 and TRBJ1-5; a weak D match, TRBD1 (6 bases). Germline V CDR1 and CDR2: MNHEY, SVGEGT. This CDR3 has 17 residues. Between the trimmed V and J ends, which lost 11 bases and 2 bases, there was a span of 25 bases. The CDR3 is CAVSPGWGRTGNQPQHF. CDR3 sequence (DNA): TGTGCCGTCTCACCAGGCTGGGGGCGAACTGGCAATCAGCCCCAGCATTTT.

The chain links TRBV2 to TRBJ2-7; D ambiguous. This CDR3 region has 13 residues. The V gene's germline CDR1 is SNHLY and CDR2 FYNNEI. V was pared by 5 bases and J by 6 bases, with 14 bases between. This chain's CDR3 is CASSRVSPAEQYF. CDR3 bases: TGTGCCAGCAGTAGGGTTTCCCCGGCCGAGCAGTACTTC.

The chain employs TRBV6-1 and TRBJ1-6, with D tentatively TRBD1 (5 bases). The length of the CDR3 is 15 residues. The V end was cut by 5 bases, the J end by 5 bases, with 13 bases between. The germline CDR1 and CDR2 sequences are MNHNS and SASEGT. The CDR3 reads CASSPRQNHNSPLHF. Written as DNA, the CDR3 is TGTGCCAGCAGTCCCAGACAGAACCATAATTCACCCCTCCACTTT.

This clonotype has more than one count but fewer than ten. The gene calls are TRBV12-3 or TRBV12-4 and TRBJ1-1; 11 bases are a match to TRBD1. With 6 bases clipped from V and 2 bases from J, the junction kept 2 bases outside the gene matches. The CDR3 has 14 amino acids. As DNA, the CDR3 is TGTGCCAGCAGCAGGACAGGGGGCAACACTGAAGCTTTCTTT. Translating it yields CASSRTGGNTEAFF.

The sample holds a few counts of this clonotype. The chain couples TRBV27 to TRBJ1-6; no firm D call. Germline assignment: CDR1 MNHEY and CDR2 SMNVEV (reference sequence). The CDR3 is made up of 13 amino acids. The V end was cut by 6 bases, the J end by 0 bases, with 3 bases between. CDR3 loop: CASRGSYNSPLHF. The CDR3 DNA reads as TGTGCCAGCAGGGGCTCCTATAATTCACCCCTCCACTTT.

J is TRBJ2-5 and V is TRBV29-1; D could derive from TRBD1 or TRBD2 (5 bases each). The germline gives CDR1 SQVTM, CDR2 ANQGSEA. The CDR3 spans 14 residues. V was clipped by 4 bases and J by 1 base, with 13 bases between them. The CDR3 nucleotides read TGCAGCGTTGGACTTGGGACGGTCCAAGAGACCCAGTACTTC. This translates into CSVGLGTVQETQYF.

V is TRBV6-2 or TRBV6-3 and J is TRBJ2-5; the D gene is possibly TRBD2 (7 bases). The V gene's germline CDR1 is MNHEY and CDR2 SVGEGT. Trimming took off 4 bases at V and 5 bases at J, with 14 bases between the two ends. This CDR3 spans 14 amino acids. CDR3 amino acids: CASSLGGAGETQYF. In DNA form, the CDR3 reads TGTGCCAGCAGTTTGGGGGGGGCCGGGGAGACCCAGTACTTC.

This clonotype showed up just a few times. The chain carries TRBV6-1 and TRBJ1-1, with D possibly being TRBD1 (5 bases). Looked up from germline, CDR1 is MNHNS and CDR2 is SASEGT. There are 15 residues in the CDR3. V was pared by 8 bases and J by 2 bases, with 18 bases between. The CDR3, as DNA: TGTGCCAGCGGTCAGGGAGGGAACAGCAACACTGAAGCTTTCTTT. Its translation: CASGQGGNSNTEAFF.

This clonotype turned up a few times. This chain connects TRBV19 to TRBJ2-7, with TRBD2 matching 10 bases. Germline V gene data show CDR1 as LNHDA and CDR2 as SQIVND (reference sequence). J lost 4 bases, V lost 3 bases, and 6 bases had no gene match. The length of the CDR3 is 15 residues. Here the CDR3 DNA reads TGTGCCAGTAGTATCGCGACTAGCGGGCCTTACGAGCAGTACTTC. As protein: CASSIATSGPYEQYF.

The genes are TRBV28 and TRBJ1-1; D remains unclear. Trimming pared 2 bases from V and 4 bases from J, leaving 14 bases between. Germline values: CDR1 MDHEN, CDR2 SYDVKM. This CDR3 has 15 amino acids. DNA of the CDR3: TGTGCCAGCAGTTTACGCCTAACGGGCGGCACTGAAGCTTTCTTT. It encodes CASSLRLTGGTEAFF.